This TCR beta chain was recovered during a study of T cells after yellow fever vaccination. The table lists this clonotype with a few counts. Template switching by 5'RACE produced TCR cDNA, adding a universal primer site and UMIs. TCRdb re-derived calls from the 5' RACE reads in MiXCR, one entry per CDR3 protein. This table has some 300,000 distinct CDR3 sequences, over 8.5% appearing once. V shed 5 bases and J shed 2 bases, with 11 bases lying between them. Germline-derived CDR1 and CDR2 are SGHVS and FQNEAQ. The CDR3 length is 14 residues. This clonotype originated in a man aged 18-30 years who received the YFV17D yellow fever vaccine. The specimen was CD4+ T cells sorted from PBMCs, collected 45 days after the yellow fever booster vaccination. The chain has TRBV7-8 and TRBJ2-3; D might be TRBD1 (5 bases). CDR3 sequence reads: CASSARQFTDTQYF. The CDR3 nucleotides are TGTGCCAGCAGCGCACGACAGTTCACAGATACGCAGTATTTT.